The 17 T cell receptor beta chains presented below share a single source sample, sequenced in a study of blood T cell repertoires in COVID-19. Clones were sequenced by immunoSEQ multiplex PCR, and TCRdb holds only the in-frame ones, with some missing. Among fewer than 90,000 clones listed, about 79% were seen once. The sample taken for sequencing was peripheral blood. These receptors all stem from a woman aged 50 to 65 with acute or convalescent COVID-19.

This clone has a single count. The V gene is TRBV7-9, the J gene TRBJ2-5; D uncertain. Looked up from germline, CDR1 is SEHNR and CDR2 is FQNEAQ (reference sequence). The CDR3 is 13 amino acids. With 2 bases removed from V and 5 bases from J, the gap between germline ends came to 9 bases. CDR3 sequence (DNA): TGTGCCAGCAGCTTAACCGGTTGGGAGACCCAGTACTTC. This encodes CASSLTGWETQYF. Filled out from reference TRBV7-9 and TRBJ2-5, the complete variable domain reads DTGVSQNPRHKITKRGQNVTFRCDPISEHNRLYWYRQTLGQGPEFLTYFQNEAQLEKSRLLSDRFSAERPKGSFSTLEIQRTEQGDSAMYLCASSLTGWETQYFGPGTRLLVL.

The CDR3 protein is CASSLGQGSGEQYF. The CDR3 DNA sequence: TGTGCCAGCAGTTTGGGACAGGGCTCGGGGGAGCAGTACTTC. The J gene is TRBJ2-7, the V gene TRBV28; 9 bases fit TRBD1. This CDR3 has 14 amino acids. V lost 3 bases, J lost 7 bases, and 7 bases stayed unmatched. Germline-derived CDR1 and CDR2 are MDHEN and SYDVKM.

The CDR3 DNA follows: TGTGCCAGCAGCGGAGCAGGGGGCGTTGAAGCTTTCTTT. This codes for CASSGAGGVEAFF. V gene TRBV9 combines with J gene TRBJ1-1; TRBD1 matches 8 bases. Trimming cost V 3 bases and J 7 bases; bases outside gene matches: 5. Germline CDR1 and CDR2: SGDLS and YYNGEE. CDR3 length: 13 residues.

The rearrangement joins TRBV25-1 to TRBJ1-1; D possibly corresponds to TRBD1 (5 bases). V was clipped by 3 bases and J by 5 bases, with 13 bases between them. The CDR3 is 14 amino acids. The germline gives CDR1 MGHDK, CDR2 SYGVNS. This CDR3 is CASSDTGGGTEAFF. The CDR3 DNA reads as TGTGCCAGCAGTGACACCGGGGGAGGAACTGAAGCTTTCTTT. The full variable domain, completed using reference TRBV25-1 and TRBJ1-1, is EADIYQTPRYLVIGTGKKITLECSQTMGHDKMYWYQQDPGMELHLIHYSYGVNSTEKGDLSSESTVSRIRTEHFPLTLESARPSHTSQYLCASSDTGGGTEAFFGQGTRLTVV.

The chain joins TRBV2 to TRBJ1-5; TRBD1 is a possible D gene (5 bases). This CDR3 comprises 14 residues. Trimming cost V 2 bases and J 3 bases, with 8 bases left between them. Germline V gene sequence: CDR1 SNHLY, CDR2 FYNNEI. The CDR3 is CASSERGYNQPQHF. In nucleotides, the CDR3 is TGTGCCAGCAGTGAAAGGGGATACAATCAGCCCCAGCATTTT.

The J gene is TRBJ1-5, the V gene TRBV6-5, with TRBD1 matching over 10 bases. Germline V gene sequence: CDR1 MNHEY, CDR2 SVGAGI. The CDR3 has 15 residues. J lost 7 bases, V lost 5 bases, and 8 bases had no gene match. The CDR3 reads CASSPGQGSLQPQHF. Here the CDR3 DNA reads TGTGCCAGCAGTCCGGGACAGGGGAGTTTGCAGCCCCAGCATTTT.

This chain joins TRBV28 and TRBJ1-1; TRBD1 might be the D (6 bases). Germline loops: CDR1 MDHEN, CDR2 SYDVKM. V lost 3 bases and J 8 bases, leaving 13 bases between the germline ends. The CDR3 has 13 amino acids. The CDR3 is CASSFGFTGEAFF. The CDR3 DNA reads TGTGCCAGCAGTTTTGGGTTCACAGGGGAAGCTTTCTTT.

The genes are TRBV5-4 and TRBJ2-5; 8 nucleotides align to TRBD2. The trim removed 4 bases at V and 2 bases at J, leaving 7 bases unmatched. CDR3 length equals 15 residues. Germline-derived CDR1 and CDR2 are SGHNT and YYREEE (reference sequence). CDR3 bases: TGTGCCAGCAGCCCGATAGCGGGGTATCAAGAGACCCAGTACTTC. Its translation: CASSPIAGYQETQYF.

The chain is built from TRBV19 and TRBJ1-5; perhaps TRBD1 as D (5 bases). The CDR3 is made up of 11 amino acids. From germline, CDR1 is LNHDA and CDR2 SQIVND (reference sequence). V lost 7 bases and J lost 16, with 17 bases in between. The CDR3 sequence: CASTGSGLCHF. The CDR3 DNA reads TGTGCCAGTACAGGGTCCGGTCTTTGTCATTTT.

This clone was seen a few times. This CDR3 is CASSIKQGAQGYTF. The CDR3 DNA follows: TGTGCCAGCAGCATCAAACAGGGGGCACAGGGCTACACCTTC. This chain links TRBV14 with TRBJ1-2; 9 bases match TRBD1. Unmatched junction bases numbered 9, after V lost 5 bases and J lost 8 bases. From germline, CDR1 is SGHDN and CDR2 FVKESK. The CDR3 is 14 residues long.

This rearrangement joins TRBV4-1 to TRBJ1-2; the D gene is possibly TRBD1 (5 bases). CDR1 MGHRA and CDR2 YSYEKL come from the germline V gene. The germline V and J ends were trimmed by 3 bases and 5 bases, with 19 bases remaining between them. The CDR3 is made up of 16 amino acids. The CDR3 protein is CASSHGPGRENYGYTF. The CDR3 DNA follows: TGCGCCAGCAGCCACGGACCGGGCAGGGAAAATTATGGCTACACCTTC.

V and J are TRBV18 and TRBJ1-2; 7 nucleotides agree with TRBD1. The germline CDR1 and CDR2 sequences are KGHSH and LQKENI. The V gene end was trimmed by 5 bases and the J gene end by 4 bases; junction bases not matched to a gene: 4. The CDR3 runs to 13 residues. In DNA, the CDR3 is TGTGCCAGCTCAACGGGACAGATCTATGGCTACACCTTC. This codes for CASSTGQIYGYTF.

The rearrangement links TRBV4-2 to TRBJ2-7, with 8 bases lining up with TRBD1. V lost 0 bases, J lost 1 base, and 2 bases stayed unmatched. CDR1 and CDR2 (germline): LGHNA, YNFKEQ. The CDR3 sequence is 15 residues long. CDR3 protein: CASSQEWTGSYEQYF. In nucleotides, the CDR3 is TGTGCCAGCAGCCAAGAATGGACAGGGTCCTACGAGCAGTACTTC.

The J gene is TRBJ2-3, the V gene TRBV29-1, with 8 bases fitting TRBD1. The CDR3 sequence is 14 residues long. Losses at the gene ends were 7 bases for V and 2 bases for J; bases not matched to a gene: 8. Germline assignment: CDR1 SQVTM and CDR2 ANQGSEA. In nucleotides, the CDR3 is TGCAGCGCCGCAGGACAGGGACTCACAGATACGCAGTATTTT. Its protein is CSAAGQGLTDTQYF.

This sequence joins TRBV19 and TRBJ1-2; D uncertain. Germline CDR1 LNHDA, CDR2 SQIVND (reference sequence). The V gene lost 6 bases and the J gene lost 2 bases, with 13 bases spanning the gap. The CDR3 extends over 14 amino acids. CDR3 nucleotide sequence: TGTGCCAGTAGACTCCCAGGACTAAACTATGGCTACACCTTC. It encodes CASRLPGLNYGYTF.

The CDR3, as DNA: TGTGCCAGCACCCTCCGGGACAGGGTGAAGGAGCAGTACTTC. Residues: CASTLRDRVKEQYF. The chain recombines TRBV28 with TRBJ2-7, with 9 positions matching TRBD1. The junction had 11 bases not matched to a gene; V was cut back by 7 bases and J by 7 bases. In germline, CDR1 is MDHEN, CDR2 SYDVKM. The CDR3 has 14 residues.

At least ten counts were recorded for this clone. The V call is TRBV10-3, the J call TRBJ1-1; D unclear. Germline loops: CDR1 ENHRY, CDR2 SYGVKD. The V end lost 6 bases, the J end lost 3 bases, and 11 bases lay between the germline ends. The CDR3 covers 13 residues. CDR3 DNA sequence: TGTGCCATCAGCCCAGAAGAATACACTGAAGCTTTCTTT. It yields the protein CAISPEEYTEAFF.